Each of the 16 T cell receptor beta chains below was sequenced from the same sample in a study of CD8+CD57+ T cells in acquired aplastic anemia. Using genomic DNA as the template, TCR beta VDJ and CDR3 profiling was carried out. MiXCR was run by TCRdb on the reads, yielding one entry per CDR3 protein. In the table there are 120,000 or so distinct CDR3 sequences, around 50% of which are singletons. What was sequenced was sorted CD4+, CD8+, or CD8+CD57+ T cells (not recorded which) from PBMCs. Receptor source: a human donor in good health, serving as a control.

The CDR3 sequence: CASSQGGAGEKLFF. The CDR3 DNA reads as TGTGCCAGCAGCCAAGGTGGGGCAGGTGAAAAACTGTTTTTT. This sequence joins TRBV7-6 and TRBJ1-4; D possibly corresponds to TRBD1 (5 bases). V lost 5 bases to trimming and J lost 7 bases, with 14 bases between them. The CDR3 spans 14 residues. Germline V CDR1 and CDR2: SGHVS, FNYEAQ.

Worth noting for this clonotype: Germline is not matched at one junction end, which may reflect a read error. The chain links TRBV11-2 to TRBJ2-1; TRBD2 agrees at 8 bases. Germline V lookup: CDR1 SGHAT, CDR2 FQNNGV. The CDR3 sequence is 14 residues long. The CDR3 DNA reads as TGCGCCAGCAGCAGGGGACTAGCCTACAATGAGCAGTTCTTC. This sequence encodes CASSRGLAYNEQFF.

This chain joins TRBV5-1 and TRBJ2-5, with D maybe TRBD2 (6 bases). Trimming stripped 8 bases from V and 4 bases from J, with 18 bases between. Germline CDR1 reads SGHRS; CDR2 reads YFSETQ. CDR3 size: 14 residues. CDR3 DNA sequence: TGCGCCAGTGCAATCGGGGGTGCGGGAGAGACCCAGTACTTC. Translation gives CASAIGGAGETQYF.

This clonotype has at least ten counts. V and J are TRBV7-3 and TRBJ2-7, with 9 bases that match TRBD1. The CDR3 sequence is 14 residues long. Trimming at V came to 4 bases and at J to 7 bases, leaving 8 bases not matched to a gene. Germline-derived CDR1 and CDR2 are SGHTA and FQGTGA. This CDR3 reads CASSSGTGSQEQYF. DNA of the CDR3: TGTGCCAGCAGCTCCGGGACAGGGTCGCAAGAGCAGTACTTC.

The rearrangement links TRBV7-8 to TRBJ1-6; tentative D call: TRBD1 (5 bases). This CDR3 spans 11 amino acids. The V gene lost 5 bases and the J gene lost 13 bases, with 9 bases spanning the gap. The germline V gene has CDR1 SGHVS and CDR2 FQNEAQ. The CDR3 spells CASSQGFPLHF. CDR3 coding DNA: TGTGCCAGCAGCCAGGGTTTCCCCCTCCACTTT.

V is TRBV5-1 and J is TRBJ2-3, with 12 positions matching TRBD1. Per germline, CDR1 SGHRS and CDR2 YFSETQ. This CDR3 has 17 residues. The junction had 6 bases not matched to a gene; V was cut back by 0 bases and J by 4 bases. CDR3 sequence: CASSLGSGTGGADTQYF. The CDR3 DNA reads as TGCGCCAGCAGCTTGGGTTCCGGGACAGGGGGCGCAGATACGCAGTATTTT.

This clonotype was seen many times. The chain joins TRBV3-1 to TRBJ2-7; TRBD1 agrees at 7 bases. With 0 bases clipped from V and 1 base from J, the junction kept 6 bases outside the gene matches. This CDR3 contains 16 residues. Germline-derived CDR1 and CDR2 are LGHDT and YNNKEL (reference sequence). The CDR3 sequence is CASSQEGTAESYEQYF. CDR3 sequence (DNA): TGTGCCAGCAGCCAAGAGGGGACAGCCGAGTCCTACGAGCAGTACTTC.

This clonotype has just one count. This sequence joins TRBV15 and TRBJ2-2, with TRBD2 as a possible D gene (5 bases). V gave up 7 bases and J gave up 0 bases, with 12 bases separating them. Germline assignment: CDR1 LNHNV and CDR2 YYDKDF (reference sequence). The CDR3 runs to 15 residues. The CDR3 DNA sequence: TGTGCCACCACCCACGCCGGGGCGAACACCGGGGAGCTGTTTTTT. It yields the protein CATTHAGANTGELFF.

At least ten counts were recorded for this clonotype. The V gene is TRBV20-1, the J gene TRBJ2-7; 13 nucleotides match TRBD2. This CDR3 has 14 amino acids. Germline CDR1 reads DFQATT; CDR2 reads SNEGSKA (reference sequence). Unmatched junction bases numbered 7, after V lost 6 bases and J lost 5 bases. The CDR3 DNA is TGCAGTGCCAAACTAGCGGGGGGGAGGGACGAGCAGTACTTC. Its translation: CSAKLAGGRDEQYF.

This clonotype was seen only a few times. This chain joins TRBV10-3 and TRBJ2-7; a possible D gene is TRBD1 (6 bases). This CDR3 spans 12 amino acids. The ends were cut back, 4 bases at V and 3 bases at J, with 7 bases in the middle. The germline gives CDR1 ENHRY, CDR2 SYGVKD. The CDR3 nucleotides are TGTGCCATCAGTGGACAGGTCTACGAGCAGTACTTC. This codes for CAISGQVYEQYF.

The chain carries TRBV10-1 and TRBJ1-2, with D maybe TRBD1 (5 bases). V lost 3 bases, J lost 4 bases, and 9 bases lay in between. Germline V gives CDR1 WNHNN, CDR2 SYGVQD (reference sequence). This CDR3 is built from 13 residues. CDR3 protein: CASSEMGVYGYTF. CDR3 in DNA: TGCGCCAGCAGTGAAATGGGGGTCTATGGCTACACCTTC.

The rearrangement uses TRBV6-4 and TRBJ1-2; D possibly corresponds to TRBD1 (6 bases). Per the germline V gene, CDR1 is MRHNA and CDR2 is SNTAGT. The V end was cut by 9 bases, the J end by 7 bases, with 18 bases between. The CDR3 has 13 residues. The CDR3 DNA is TGTGCCAGAGGACGTGGGGGGCTCGCTGGCTACACCTTC. Protein product: CARGRGGLAGYTF.

The table lists this clonotype with many counts. One junction end does not reproduce the germline sequence, and a read error may be involved. This rearrangement joins TRBV12-3 or TRBV12-4 to TRBJ1-2; 9 nucleotides agree with TRBD1. This CDR3 has 15 amino acids. For the CDR3, the DNA is TGTGCCAGCAGCTTAGGACAGGGGCAGGACTATGGCTACACCTTC. Translating it yields CASSLGQGQDYGYTF.

In this sample, this clonotype turned up many times. The chain uses TRBV9 and TRBJ1-1; possibly TRBD1 for D (5 bases). CDR3 length: 15 residues. The V end was cut by 1 base, the J end by 0 bases, with 10 bases between. Germline loops: CDR1 SGDLS, CDR2 YYNGEE. The CDR3 sequence: CASSVSSRVNTEAFF. Here the CDR3 DNA reads TGTGCCAGCAGCGTAAGTAGCAGGGTGAACACTGAAGCTTTCTTT.

Many counts were recorded for this clonotype. This may be a read error: a much more frequent sequence differs by one nucleotide. The V call is TRBV27, the J call TRBJ1-2; D not resolved. V lost 3 bases to trimming and J lost 0 bases, with 5 bases between them. Germline V gene sequence: CDR1 MNHEY, CDR2 SMNVEV (reference sequence). The CDR3 contains 13 residues. This chain's CDR3 is CASSLNPNYGYTF. The CDR3, as DNA: TGTGCCAGCAGTTTGAACCCTAACTATGGCTACACCTTC.

The chain has TRBV18 and TRBJ1-3; unclear D gene. Germline V gene data show CDR1 as KGHSH and CDR2 as LQKENI. The CDR3 contains 16 residues. V was trimmed by 4 bases and J by 5 bases, leaving 18 bases between them. DNA of the CDR3: TGTGCCAGCTCACGCGGGATACTTGAGTCTCGAAACACCATATATTTT. Its translation is CASSRGILESRNTIYF. Full variable domain (missing parts from reference TRBV18 and TRBJ1-3): NAGVMQNPRHLVRRRGQEARLRCSPMKGHSHVYWYRQLPEEGLKFMVYLQKENIIDESGMPKERFSAEFPKEGPSILRIQQVVRGDSAAYFCASSRGILESRNTIYFGEGSWLTVV.